Detailed here is one T cell receptor (beta chain). The antigen it binds to is not known. No quality values exist for individual bases; no much larger clone is one base distant. The immunoSEQ Assay, a bias-controlled multiplex PCR, was used to amplify TCRbeta CDR3 regions from genomic DNA. The original methods were these. Nucleated cell counts per sample were estimated from amplification of reference gene primers within the assay. To quantify the absolute abundance of each unique TCRbeta CDR3 rearrangement, sequence reads were collapsed and filtered. For each sample, productive Simpson clonality was calculated by taking the square root of Simpson's diversity index across productive rearrangements. TCRdb holds this immuneACCESS table with in-frame rearrangements only. Some clones are missing; in checked studies, unresolved V genes explain under half, and the rest has no known cause. V and J calls plus clone size are reproduced from that table; the DNA served to infer D and trimming. In all, the sample holds 150,000 to 200,000 clones, and 82% of those were seen once. Approximately 7% of the sample is held by the ten biggest clonotypes.

This sample stems from a study of blood T cell repertoires in COVID-19 (dated by TCRdb to 2018 to 2021). Describing the broader study: The collaborator samples originated in the United States, Italy and Spain and spanned the acute and convalescent phases of COVID-19. The prospective study material was composed of cDNA or gDNA derived from T cells, B-cell-depleted T cells, or PBMCs. The dataset comprised deeply sampled blood TCRbeta repertoires from subjects exposed to, actively infected with, or recovered from COVID-19. The repertoires were released in a freely available public database intended as a resource for research on the immune response to SARS-CoV-2. The samples were drawn from the first 160 participants of the ongoing ImmuneRACE study and from 1,254 subjects provided by 6 global collaborators. Nearly every sample came with metadata listing a de-identified subject ID, COVID-19 status, age in years and sex. Where HLA class I and class II types were available, the types were taken from metadata supplied by the sample provider, not from assay-based typing.

At one collaborating source in Seattle, patients were enrolled during active infection and were followed longitudinally through the course of disease. Collaborating institutions collected whole blood in K2EDTA tubes following their own protocols. For TCRbeta analysis, collaborators shipped samples as frozen whole blood, isolated PBMCs, or DNA extracted from either of those sample types. The V end gives up 4 bases and the J end 0 bases, leaving 8 bases in the junction not matched to a gene. CDR1 and CDR2 (LGHDT, YNNKEL) derive from the germline V gene (reference sequence). From cysteine to phenylalanine, the CDR3 is 17 amino acids long. Kept here is only the CDR3 DNA, which spans 51 bases and is read in frame from base 1. Broad study findings and their caveats: Clinical and demographic metadata were provided uncurated, with the amount varying by source and participant.

Specimen: peripheral blood. The chain links TRBV3-1 (or the pseudogene TRBV3-2) with TRBJ2-1; a stretch of 8 junction bases matches TRBD2. The TCR was taken from a woman aged 40 to 50 with COVID-19, enrolled during active disease. The nucleotide sequence reads TGTGCCAGCAGCCTCTTTGTTAGCGGGGCCTCCTACAATGAGCAGTTCTTC. Its amino acids are CASSLFVSGASYNEQFF.